The 4 T cell receptor beta chains below come from one sample, sequenced in a study of cytotoxic CD8 clonotypes in ibrutinib-treated CLL. Profiled with immunoSEQ multiplex PCR; TCRdb holds only in-frame clones, not every one. The repertoire consists of about 200,000 clones, with over 60% occurring once and the leading ten covering around an eighth. The material was PBMCs, obtained after 24 months of ibrutinib treatment. The receptor source for this set is a human donor with chronic lymphocytic leukemia.

J is TRBJ2-4 and V is TRBV7-8; 8 bases map to TRBD2. V lost 4 bases to trimming and J lost 2 bases; unmatched junction nucleotides: 7. There are 16 residues in the CDR3. Germline V gene sequence: CDR1 SGHVS, CDR2 FQNEAQ. CDR3: CASSSFAGGSKNIQYF. The CDR3 DNA reads TGTGCCAGCAGCTCCTTTGCGGGAGGTTCCAAAAACATTCAGTACTTC.

DNA of the CDR3: TGTGCCAGCTCCGGGACTCCACTAACCCACGAGCAGTACTTC. This sequence encodes CASSGTPLTHEQYF. The genes are TRBV28 and TRBJ2-7, with D maybe TRBD2 (6 bases). This CDR3 is built from 14 residues. Deletions cut 8 bases from V and 5 bases from J, with 19 bases between. Germline V gene data show CDR1 as MDHEN and CDR2 as SYDVKM.

The CDR3 DNA is TGTGCCAGCAGTCAGACAGGACCCTACGAGCAGTACTTC. It translates to CASSQTGPYEQYF. This chain joins TRBV27 and TRBJ2-7; D perhaps matches TRBD1 (6 bases). This CDR3 region has 13 residues. V lost 5 bases and J lost 2, with 10 bases in between. Germline V lookup: CDR1 MNHEY, CDR2 SMNVEV (reference sequence).

The CDR3, as DNA: TGCGCCAGCAGCTTGGTGGGGGACTTCGTTCAGGACACTGAAGCTTTCTTT. Its protein product is CASSLVGDFVQDTEAFF. This chain uses TRBV5-1 with TRBJ1-1; tentative D call: TRBD1 (5 bases). The CDR3 has 17 residues. Trimming took 0 bases from V and 3 from J, leaving 18 bases between them. CDR1 SGHRS and CDR2 YFSETQ come from the germline V gene.